Sequencing of this T cell receptor beta chain was carried out in a study of regulatory T cells in long-lasting Graves disease. Whole-study findings and limits: The study found lower TCR diversity in persistent Graves' patients than in newly diagnosed ones.

Building of the TCR beta libraries involved iRepertoire HTBI primers and Arm-PCR of CDR3 regions. MiXCR, run by TCRdb on the multiplex PCR reads, gives a single entry per CDR3 protein. The top ten hold 14% of the sample, which has more than 350,000 distinct CDR3 sequences, 21% seen once. Time point defined: persistent/refractory GD, antithyroid drugs over 5 years with positive TRAb. PBMC-extracted RNA yielded the TCR library. Xi'an, China, was home to the endocrinology department that provided patients. CDR1 and CDR2 (germline): SGHVS, FQNEAQ. V was pared by 5 bases and J by 5 bases, with 6 bases of the junction left unmatched. The CDR3 length is 16 residues. This clonotype was seen many times. Its antigen is unknown.

Sample: peripheral blood mononuclear cells (PBMCs), taken when the disease was refractory, from a patient treated with antithyroid drugs. The chain uses TRBV7-8 and TRBJ2-2, with 12 bases matching TRBD2. The sequence came from a female donor with Graves disease. The CDR3 region is CASSGSGTSGTGELFF. The DNA for the CDR3 is TGTGCCAGCAGCGGATCCGGGACTAGCGGGACCGGGGAGCTGTTTTTT.